The clone carrying this TCR beta chain has just one count. Its specificity is not known. This sample is part of a study of cytomegalovirus exposure and HLA in healthy donors. Study-wide results and caveats: Reports indicate that TCR beta sequences accurately predicted the HLA-A and HLA-B alleles of most subjects.

It was with 60 Vbeta and 13 Jbeta primers that the PCR ran. Only in-frame clones appear in the TCRdb table, and some are missing; sequencing was by immunoSEQ multiplex PCR. The sample lists fewer than 75,000 clones, around four fifths occurring once. This CDR3 region has 14 residues. The V end lost 4 bases, the J end lost 5 bases, and 12 bases lay between the germline ends. From germline, CDR1 is SGHDT and CDR2 YYEEEE. What was sequenced was PBMCs. The chain employs TRBV5-6 and TRBJ2-2; D gene unclear. This receptor was identified in a woman in her thirties in good health and CMV-seronegative. The CDR3 loop reads CASSPRVGTGELFF. As DNA, the CDR3 is TGTGCCAGCAGCCCCCGGGTTGGGACCGGGGAGCTGTTTTTT.